Below, 25 T cell receptor beta chains from the same sample are listed, as sequenced in a study of T cell responses to AZD1222 COVID-19 vaccine. Profiled with immunoSEQ multiplex PCR; TCRdb holds only in-frame clones, not every one. The sample carries roughly 150,000 clones, 85% to 90% recorded once. The sequencing here drew on peripheral blood, taken 28 days after the second AZD1222 dose. These receptors all stem from an adult who received the AZD1222 COVID-19 vaccine.

J is TRBJ1-4 and V is TRBV5-4; D is undetermined. Trimming removed 5 bases at V and 6 bases at J, with 17 bases between. Germline V gene lookup returns CDR1 SGHNT and CDR2 YYREEE (reference sequence). The CDR3 spans 15 residues. DNA for the CDR3: TGTGCCAGCAGTCCATCGACGGGTGATCATGAAAAACTGTTTTTT. Its protein product is CASSPSTGDHEKLFF.

Only a few counts were recorded for this clone. This chain connects TRBV29-1 to TRBJ2-5; D uncertain. This CDR3 comprises 12 residues. Germline CDR1 reads SQVTM; CDR2 reads ANQGSEA. V gave up 3 bases and J gave up 4 bases, with 9 bases separating them. This chain's CDR3 is CSVDSDGETQYF. In DNA form, the CDR3 reads TGCAGCGTTGACTCTGATGGAGAGACCCAGTACTTC. The full variable domain, in which reference TRBV29-1 and TRBJ2-5 provide the parts outside the CDR3, is SAVISQKPSRDICQRGTSLTIQCQVDSQVTMMFWYRQQPGQSLTLIATANQGSEATYESGFVIDKFPISRPNLTFSTLTVSNMSPEDSSIYLCSVDSDGETQYFGPGTRLLVL.

This chain links TRBV6-6 with TRBJ2-1; D is ambiguous. The CDR3 spans 15 residues. Germline V gives CDR1 MNHNY, CDR2 SVGAGI (reference sequence). V was clipped by 0 bases and J by 8 bases, with 14 bases between them. The CDR3 DNA sequence: TGTGCCAGCAGTTACTCGATTAGAGGAAACGATGAGCAGTTCTTC. It translates to CASSYSIRGNDEQFF.

The V call is TRBV29-1, the J call TRBJ2-5, with D tentatively TRBD1 (6 bases). Germline lookup yields CDR1 SQVTM and CDR2 ANQGSEA. The CDR3 consists of 13 residues. Between the trimmed V and J ends, which lost 4 bases and 2 bases, there was a span of 11 bases. The CDR3 nucleotides read TGCAGCGTTGGGGACACCCCGCAAGAGACCCAGTACTTC. This encodes CSVGDTPQETQYF.

This clone was found a few times. The V and J genes are TRBV5-6 and TRBJ1-1; D gene unclear. Germline assignment: CDR1 SGHDT and CDR2 YYEEEE. V was trimmed by 0 bases and J by 0 bases, leaving 6 bases between them. The CDR3 sequence is 14 residues long. CDR3 sequence (DNA): TGTGCCAGCAGCTTGGGGCAGATGAACACTGAAGCTTTCTTT. Translating gives CASSLGQMNTEAFF.

This clone was seen once. The junction differs from germline at one of its ends, possibly a read error. V gene TRBV7-7 combines with J gene TRBJ2-5; D may be TRBD1 or TRBD2 (5 bases each). The CDR3 totals 14 residues. CDR1 SSHAT and CDR2 FNYEAQ come from the germline V gene (reference sequence). The CDR3 here is CASSLARQSETQYF. The CDR3 coding sequence is TGTGCTAGCAGCTTAGCGCGACAGTCAGAGACCCAGTACTTC.

This chain uses TRBV28 with TRBJ1-2; D not certain. The CDR3 consists of 15 residues. V lost 7 bases, J lost 1 base, and 16 bases lay in between. The germline V gene encodes CDR1 MDHEN and CDR2 SYDVKM. The CDR3 reads CASKSLGGFNYGYTF. The DNA of the CDR3 is TGTGCCAGCAAATCCCTGGGCGGATTTAACTATGGCTACACCTTC.

The J gene is TRBJ1-1, the V gene TRBV5-1, with 9 bases aligning to TRBD1. Germline V CDR1 and CDR2: SGHRS, YFSETQ. J gave up 5 bases and V 2 bases, and 7 bases lay outside the gene matches. This CDR3 has 15 amino acids. The CDR3 loop reads CASSFAGTGSTEAFF. DNA for the CDR3: TGCGCCAGCAGCTTCGCCGGGACAGGGAGTACTGAAGCTTTCTTT.

Details on this clone: Distinct nucleotide sequences in the sample also encode this CDR3. The gene calls are TRBV9 and TRBJ1-1; 10 bases align to TRBD1. The germline V gene encodes CDR1 SGDLS and CDR2 YYNGEE. The CDR3 is made up of 14 amino acids. Trimming took 0 bases from V and 4 from J; bases not matched to a gene: 0. CDR3 bases: TGTGCCAGCAGCGTAGGACAGGGGGCCACTGAAGCTTTCTTT. This encodes CASSVGQGATEAFF.

The J gene is TRBJ1-4, the V gene TRBV7-2; 7 bases match TRBD1. The CDR3 contains 15 residues. Germline loops: CDR1 SGHTA, CDR2 FQGNSA. V was pared by 5 bases and J by 8 bases, with 11 bases of the junction left unmatched. In nucleotides, the CDR3 is TGTGCCAGCAGCCCCCGACAGGGAAGGGGCGAAAAACTGTTTTTT. Translated: CASSPRQGRGEKLFF.

The J gene is TRBJ2-7, the V gene TRBV5-1; TRBD2 matches 7 bases. The CDR3 is 16 residues long. The J segment lost 0 bases and the V segment lost 1 base, leaving 7 bases of the junction unmatched. Germline V gene data show CDR1 as SGHRS and CDR2 as YFSETQ. CDR3: CASSLNTGTNSYEQYF. The CDR3, as DNA: TGCGCCAGCAGCTTGAACACCGGGACTAACTCCTACGAGCAGTACTTC.

This clone came up once. CDR3 sequence reads: CASSLGRGDTDTQYF. CDR3 nucleotides: TGTGCCAGCAGCTTAGGGAGGGGAGACACAGATACGCAGTATTTT. The genes are TRBV11-2 and TRBJ2-3; D might be TRBD2 (6 bases). V shed 1 base and J shed 2 bases, with 10 bases lying between them. This CDR3 is 15 amino acids long. CDR1 SGHAT and CDR2 FQNNGV come from the germline V gene.

This clone is a singleton in its sample. This rearrangement joins TRBV18 to TRBJ1-3; D uncertain. CDR1 and CDR2 (germline): KGHSH, LQKENI. The CDR3 contains 16 residues. Trimming took 2 bases from V and 0 from J, leaving 11 bases between them. The CDR3, as DNA: TGTGCCAGCTCACCAGGGGAGTTCTCCTCTGGAAACACCATATATTTT. Translated, it gives CASSPGEFSSGNTIYF.

The rearrangement links TRBV30 to TRBJ1-3; possibly TRBD1 for D (5 bases). CDR3 size: 15 residues. The germline gives CDR1 GTSNPN, CDR2 SVGIG (reference sequence). The V and J ends lost 2 bases and 4 bases respectively, with 15 bases between them. CDR3: CAWSWSGGAGNTIYF. CDR3 DNA sequence: TGTGCCTGGAGTTGGTCGGGAGGGGCCGGAAACACCATATATTTT.

The chain employs TRBV5-1 and TRBJ1-2; TRBD1 is a possible D gene (6 bases). Deletions cut 0 bases from V and 4 bases from J, with 10 bases between. CDR3 length: 14 residues. In germline, CDR1 is SGHRS, CDR2 YFSETQ. The chain's CDR3 is CASSLAGQSYGYTF. As DNA, the CDR3 is TGCGCCAGCAGCTTGGCTGGACAGAGCTATGGCTACACCTTC.

The CDR3 here is CASSQLPFETGNYGYTF. The CDR3 region has the DNA TGTGCCAGCAGCCAACTGCCTTTCGAGACGGGCAACTATGGCTACACCTTC. The V and J genes are TRBV4-2 and TRBJ1-2, with D unresolved. Trimming stripped 2 bases from V and 2 bases from J, with 18 bases between. This CDR3 has 17 amino acids. Germline-derived CDR1 and CDR2 are LGHNA and YNFKEQ.

This clone was observed a few times. V and J are TRBV13 and TRBJ1-3, with no clear D. Germline loops: CDR1 PRHDT, CDR2 FYEKMQ (reference sequence). V lost 0 bases and J 0 bases, leaving 6 bases between the germline ends. CDR3 size: 15 residues. The CDR3 region has the DNA TGTGCCAGCAGCTTAGGCATCCTCTCTGGAAACACCATATATTTT. Translating it yields CASSLGILSGNTIYF.

The chain is built from TRBV6-6 and TRBJ1-2; D unclear. There are 14 residues in the CDR3. CDR1 is MNHNY and CDR2 is SVGAGI in the germline V gene (reference sequence). V gave up 6 bases and J gave up 2 bases, with 13 bases separating them. The CDR3 DNA sequence: TGTGCCAGCAGAACTAATGGCCGAAACTATGGCTACACCTTC. Its translation is CASRTNGRNYGYTF.

Written as DNA, the CDR3 is TGTGCCAGCAGCCCCGGGACTAGCGGGAGGCCCCAAGAGACCCAGTACTTC. Translated, it gives CASSPGTSGRPQETQYF. The genes are TRBV7-9 and TRBJ2-5; 15 nucleotides align to TRBD2. Trimming took 5 bases from V and 1 from J; bases not matched to a gene: 5. Germline-derived CDR1 and CDR2 are SEHNR and FQNEAQ (reference sequence). The CDR3 covers 17 residues.

The V and J genes are TRBV19 and TRBJ2-1; 8 positions agree with TRBD2. The CDR3 extends over 16 amino acids. J was trimmed by 2 bases and V by 0 bases; bases with no gene match: 3. From germline, CDR1 is LNHDA and CDR2 SQIVND (reference sequence). In DNA form, the CDR3 reads TGTGCCAGTAGTATAGAGAGGACTAGCACCTACAATGAGCAGTTCTTC. Residues: CASSIERTSTYNEQFF.

V is TRBV7-3 and J is TRBJ1-1, with TRBD1 as a possible D gene (5 bases). This CDR3 is 13 amino acids long. The germline V and J ends were trimmed by 7 bases and 0 bases, with 9 bases remaining between them. Germline values: CDR1 SGHTA, CDR2 FQGTGA. The CDR3 coding sequence is TGTGCCAGCACCAGGGAGCTGAACACTGAAGCTTTCTTT. Translating it yields CASTRELNTEAFF.

This clone was recorded a few times. The J gene is TRBJ2-1, the V gene TRBV20-1, with D unclear. This CDR3 has 11 amino acids. Germline V gene lookup returns CDR1 DFQATT and CDR2 SNEGSKA (reference sequence). V lost 1 base and J 8 bases, leaving 6 bases between the germline ends. The CDR3 nucleotides are TGCAGTGCTAGAGTGTCGTATGAGCAGTTCTTC. Its protein product is CSARVSYEQFF.

A remark on this clone: Germline and junction disagree at one end, which may indicate a read error. The rearrangement uses TRBV30 and TRBJ1-2; D gene uncertain. The V gene's germline CDR1 is GTSNPN and CDR2 SVGIG (reference sequence). This CDR3 spans 11 amino acids. CDR3 sequence reads: CAWSAKTRLFF. The CDR3 coding sequence is TGTGCCTGGAGTGCCAAGACCCGTCTCTTTTTC.

This chain joins TRBV27 and TRBJ2-1, with 7 bases aligning to TRBD2. Trimming removed 3 bases from V and 9 bases from J; junction bases left unmatched: 11. Germline assignment: CDR1 MNHEY and CDR2 SMNVEV (reference sequence). The CDR3 is 15 residues long. The CDR3 loop reads CASSFGLGGVSEQFF. The DNA for the CDR3 is TGTGCCAGCAGTTTCGGACTAGGAGGGGTGAGTGAGCAGTTCTTC.

This rearrangement joins TRBV20-1 to TRBJ2-1; 8 bases are shared with TRBD2. Germline lookup yields CDR1 DFQATT and CDR2 SNEGSKA (reference sequence). The V segment lost 6 bases and the J segment 7 bases; nucleotides outside the gene matches: 11. CDR3 length equals 14 residues. The CDR3 nucleotides are TGCAGTGCCAGTAGCGGGGCGGGAGGAAATGAGCAGTTCTTC. Amino acids: CSASSGAGGNEQFF.